This entry lists 3 T cell receptor beta chains sequenced from one sample in a study of technical replicates of blood from a few donors. Clones were sequenced by immunoSEQ multiplex PCR, and TCRdb holds only the in-frame ones, with some missing. The profile shows about 15,000 clones, approximately 80% of them singletons. The source material was PBMCs. These receptors were collected from a human donor in good health.

This clone was detected only once. The chain is built from TRBV5-1 and TRBJ2-5; D may be TRBD1 (6 bases). Germline CDR1 is SGHRS and CDR2 is YFSETQ. The V end was cut by 0 bases, the J end by 2 bases, with 14 bases between. The CDR3 extends over 16 amino acids. The CDR3 sequence is CASSLAVQGWQETQYF. The CDR3 DNA reads TGCGCCAGCAGCTTGGCCGTACAGGGTTGGCAAGAGACCCAGTACTTC.

Here the CDR3 reads CASSFSLYEQFF. The CDR3 region has the DNA TGTGCCAGCAGCTTCTCCCTCTATGAGCAGTTCTTC. The chain has TRBV11-1 and TRBJ2-1; no definite D call. Trimming left V 3 bases short and J 8 bases short, with 8 bases between. This CDR3 has 12 residues. Germline CDR1 SGHAT, CDR2 FQDESV (reference sequence).

This chain connects TRBV19 to TRBJ2-1; weak D call: TRBD2 (6 bases). Trimming took off 3 bases at V and 4 bases at J, with 10 bases between the two ends. The CDR3 is 14 amino acids. Germline V gene data show CDR1 as LNHDA and CDR2 as SQIVND (reference sequence). The CDR3 loop reads CASSIPGTYNEQFF. CDR3 coding DNA: TGTGCCAGTAGTATCCCCGGGACTTACAATGAGCAGTTCTTC.